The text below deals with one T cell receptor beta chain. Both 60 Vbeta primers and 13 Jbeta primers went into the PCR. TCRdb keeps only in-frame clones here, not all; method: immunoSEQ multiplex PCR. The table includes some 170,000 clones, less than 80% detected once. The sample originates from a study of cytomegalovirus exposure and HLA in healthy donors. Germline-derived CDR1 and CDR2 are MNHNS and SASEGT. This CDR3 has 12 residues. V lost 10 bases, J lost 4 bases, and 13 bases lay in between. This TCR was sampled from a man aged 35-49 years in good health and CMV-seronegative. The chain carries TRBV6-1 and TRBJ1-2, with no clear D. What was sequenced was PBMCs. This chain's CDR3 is CATKFLGYGYTF. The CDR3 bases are TGTGCCACTAAGTTCCTTGGCTATGGCTACACCTTC.